The rows below give T cell receptor beta chains drawn from one sample of a study of T-cell reconstitution after alpha-beta-depleted transplantation in children. TCRdb redid the calling of the PCR reads with MiXCR, one entry per CDR3 protein. This repertoire shows fewer than 700,000 distinct CDR3 sequences, roughly 13% found once; its top ten account for around 2.2%. The material sequenced was PBMCs, mostly from graft donor cells, taken 360 days after TCRalphabeta/CD19-depleted stem cell transplant. Every receptor here comes from a male patient younger than 18 who had a stem cell transplant for acute myeloid leukemia, so the T cells may come from the graft donor. Each CDR3 is given with its conserved first and last residue. The order of the fields is D gene, J gene, V gene, clone size, CDR3 protein, CDR3 DNA. A D gene is named only where the DNA matches it firmly. Clone sizes are given selectively: once, few, many, or a class where the clone is expanded.

>NA|TRBJ2-7|TRBV27|few
CASPRDLSYEQYF
TGTGCCAGTCCCCGGGACCTCTCCTACGAGCAGTACTTC
>NA|TRBJ2-4|TRBV4-3|few
CASSRGDVLAKNIQYF
TGCGCCAGCAGCCGCGGCGACGTTCTAGCCAAAAACATTCAGTACTTC
>TRBD1|TRBJ1-1|TRBV28|few
CASSLRGLGTGVGEAFF
TGTGCCAGCAGTTTAAGGGGTTTAGGGACAGGCGTCGGTGAAGCTTTCTTT
>NA|TRBJ2-1|TRBV6-2/TRBV6-3|NA
CASSTRGGQRDEQFF
TGTGCCAGCAGTACAAGGGGGGGTCAGCGTGATGAGCAGTTCTTC
>NA|TRBJ2-1|TRBV11-2|NA
CASSSALYRRDSSYNEQFF
TGTGCCAGCAGCTCCGCCCTGTATCGGCGGGATAGCTCCTACAATGAGCAGTTCTTC
>TRBD1|TRBJ2-2|TRBV11-2|NA
CASSLYRGSGELFF
TGTGCCAGCAGCTTATACAGGGGGAGCGGGGAGCTGTTTTTT
>NA|TRBJ2-2|TRBV7-3|NA
CASSSFNTGELFF
TGTGCCAGCAGCTCGTTCAACACCGGGGAGCTGTTTTTT
>TRBD1|TRBJ2-1|TRBV10-3|many
CAISESGQDYNEQFF
TGTGCCATCAGTGAGTCGGGACAGGATTACAATGAGCAGTTCTTC
>NA|TRBJ2-7|TRBV12-3/TRBV12-4|many
CASSLGQGITYEQYF
TGTGCCAGCAGTTTAGGGCAGGGGATCACCTACGAGCAGTACTTC
>NA|TRBJ2-1|TRBV7-8|few
CASRSSVTSNEQFF
TGTGCCAGCAGATCTAGCGTAACGTCCAATGAGCAGTTCTTC
>NA|TRBJ2-1|TRBV7-3|few
CASSLSPRGSYNEQFF
TGTGCCAGCAGCTTATCGCCCAGGGGCTCCTACAATGAGCAGTTCTTC
>TRBD2|TRBJ2-7|TRBV7-2|NA
CASSLRSSGIFDEQYF
TGTGCCAGCAGCTTACGGAGTAGCGGGATCTTTGATGAGCAGTACTTC
>TRBD2|TRBJ2-1|TRBV5-1|many
CASSPGLAGMVDEQFF
TGCGCCAGCAGCCCGGGACTAGCGGGAATGGTCGATGAGCAGTTCTTC
>TRBD2|TRBJ2-2|TRBV5-1|NA
CASSSTSGVPTGTGELFF
TGCGCCAGCAGCTCGACTAGCGGAGTCCCTACGGGGACCGGGGAGCTGTTTTTT
>TRBD2|TRBJ2-5|TRBV29-1|few
CSVQGTSGRGETQYF
TGCAGCGTCCAAGGGACTAGCGGGAGAGGTGAGACCCAGTACTTC
>TRBD1|TRBJ2-1|TRBV14|few
CASSQADRLLRDEQFF
TGTGCCAGCAGCCAAGCGGACAGGCTCCTTCGGGATGAGCAGTTCTTC
>NA|TRBJ1-1|TRBV6-6|many
CASSYSEGTEAFF
TGTGCCAGCAGTTACTCGGAGGGCACTGAAGCTTTCTTT
>NA|TRBJ2-7|TRBV2|few
CASVVGVIFEQYF
TGTGCCAGTGTTGTTGGGGTTATCTTCGAGCAGTACTTC
>TRBD2|TRBJ2-5|TRBV20-1|few
CCARDQKAVSGRGETQYF
TGCTGTGCTAGAGATCAAAAGGCGGTTAGCGGGAGAGGAGAGACCCAGTACTTC
>NA|TRBJ1-1|TRBV12-3/TRBV12-4|few
CASTPGFWGRWKNTEAFF
TGTGCCAGCACCCCTGGGTTCTGGGGGCGTTGGAAGAACACTGAAGCTTTCTTT
>NA|TRBJ2-4|TRBV7-2|NA
CASSPRGLGNIQYF
TGTGCCAGCAGCCCCCGGGGGTTGGGAAACATTCAGTACTTC
>TRBD2|TRBJ2-1|TRBV5-1|many
CASMGLAGALGEQFF
TGCGCCAGCATGGGACTAGCGGGAGCCTTGGGTGAGCAGTTCTTC
>NA|TRBJ2-3|TRBV7-3|many
CASSLTRYTDTQYF
TGTGCCAGCAGCTTAACTCGTTACACAGATACGCAGTATTTT
>NA|TRBJ2-5|TRBV29-1|NA
CSVGRGNRRGSGSQYF
TGCAGCGTCGGCCGAGGGAACAGGAGAGGGTCCGGGTCCCAGTACTTC
>TRBD1|TRBJ1-1|TRBV6-5|few
CASSYAGTGKDQAFF
TGTGCCAGCAGTTACGCCGGGACAGGGAAGGACCAAGCTTTCTTT
>TRBD2|TRBJ2-2|TRBV12-3/TRBV12-4|NA
CASTQLAGTANTGELFF
TGTGCCAGCACCCAACTAGCGGGGACCGCGAACACCGGGGAGCTGTTTTTT
>TRBD2|TRBJ2-1|TRBV5-5|few
CASSSDRPTSGSWNEQFF
TGTGCCAGCAGCTCCGACCGCCCTACTAGCGGGAGTTGGAATGAGCAGTTCTTC
>TRBD1|TRBJ2-7|TRBV18|NA
CASSRDRFAYEQYF
TGTGCCAGCTCAAGGGACAGGTTTGCCTACGAGCAGTACTTC
>NA|TRBJ2-3|TRBV28|many
CASSSLGDTQYF
TGTGCCAGCAGTTCCCTGGGGGATACGCAGTATTTT
>NA|TRBJ1-2|TRBV7-2|NA
CASSPEGGNYGYTF
TGTGCCAGCAGCCCAGAGGGGGGGAACTATGGCTACACCTTC
>TRBD2|TRBJ2-1|TRBV6-2/TRBV6-3|many
CASSPYLGREVEQFF
TGTGCCAGCAGCCCGTATTTGGGGCGGGAGGTTGAGCAGTTCTTC
>NA|TRBJ2-7|TRBV7-2|NA
CASSLRLAEFYEQYF
TGTGCCAGCAGCTTAAGGTTAGCGGAATTCTACGAGCAGTACTTC
>NA|TRBJ2-1|TRBV18|few
CASSPITRAGEQFF
TGTGCCAGCTCCCCAATAACAAGGGCGGGTGAGCAGTTCTTC
>NA|TRBJ2-5|TRBV7-3|few
CASSPLAAQYF
TGTGCCAGCAGCCCTCTTGCGGCCCAGTACTTC
>TRBD2|TRBJ2-1|TRBV28|NA
CASSLYGGRAYNEQFF
TGTGCCAGCAGCTTATATGGCGGGAGGGCCTACAATGAGCAGTTCTTC
>NA|TRBJ2-3|TRBV7-9|NA
CASRYRAIGTDTQYF
TGTGCCAGCAGGTACAGGGCAATCGGCACAGATACGCAGTATTTT
>NA|TRBJ1-5|TRBV18|few
CASSPLRGNINNQPQHF
TGTGCCAGCTCACCATTGAGGGGTAATATAAACAATCAGCCCCAGCATTTT
>NA|TRBJ2-2|TRBV4-3|few
CASSQMGGSTGELFF
TGCGCCAGCAGCCAAATGGGTGGGAGCACCGGGGAGCTGTTTTTT
>NA|TRBJ2-3|TRBV6-1|NA
CASTHDGTSTDTQYF
TGTGCCAGCACTCATGACGGGACTAGCACAGATACGCAGTATTTT
>NA|TRBJ2-7|TRBV28|NA
CASSFRTGHSYEQYF
TGTGCCAGCAGTTTCAGGACGGGACACTCCTACGAGCAGTACTTC
>TRBD2|TRBJ2-1|TRBV29-1|few
CSPYSGRQFF
TGCAGCCCTTATAGCGGGAGGCAGTTCTTC
>NA|TRBJ2-1|TRBV2|many
CASKERAASYNEQFF
TGTGCCAGCAAAGAAAGAGCGGCTTCCTACAATGAGCAGTTCTTC
>TRBD1|TRBJ2-1|TRBV12-3/TRBV12-4|NA
CASLRDSTFF
TGTGCCAGCCTACGGGACAGTACGTTCTTC
>NA|TRBJ2-7|TRBV4-2|many
CASSQGAREEDEQYF
TGTGCCAGCAGCCAAGGGGCCAGGGAAGAGGACGAGCAGTACTTC
>NA|TRBJ2-1|TRBV7-8|NA
CASTLRVGSYNEQFF
TGTGCCAGCACCCTTCGGGTGGGCTCCTACAATGAGCAGTTCTTC
>NA|TRBJ2-7|TRBV2|few
CASSHQGEQYF
TGTGCCAGCAGTCACCAGGGGGAGCAGTACTTC
>TRBD2|TRBJ2-4|TRBV28|many
CASSPSGLAGTKNIQYF
TGTGCCAGCAGTCCATCGGGACTAGCGGGAACCAAAAACATTCAGTACTTC
>NA|TRBJ2-1|TRBV28|NA
CASSRFRGISEQFF
TGTGCCAGCAGTCGGTTCCGGGGGATATCTGAGCAGTTCTTC